This T cell receptor beta chain derives from a study of spatial heterogeneity in lung cancer (dated by TCRdb to the late 2010s). General notes on the study: Beta-chain transcripts were consistently detected in greater numbers than alpha-chain transcripts, which likely reflects a higher abundance of beta-chain transcripts. In tumor regions, TCR transcript counts showed a strong correlation with a T cell transcriptional module score from matched bulk RNA-seq. In the raw uncorrected reads, each unique combination of TCR and UMI appeared on average more than ten times. TCR alpha and beta repertoires were quantitatively compared across multiple tumor regions, matched nontumor lung and blood in non-small cell lung cancer. Nonsynonymous mutation counts, determined by whole-exome sequencing of tumor tissue, were related to features of the TCR repertoire. At surgery, both alpha and beta chains were TCR-sequenced in roughly 200 tumor regions, 63 to 65 matched nontumor lung samples and just over 55 PBMC samples. Paper-wide results and their limitations: Counts of ubiquitous and regional expanded TCRs were found to correlate with counts of ubiquitous and regional nonsynonymous mutations, respectively. TCR-seq coverage of tumor T cells was estimated at only approximately 7% for alpha chains and approximately 12% for beta chains. Confirming at a functional level the hypothesis that regional TCRs recognize regional mutations was considered to require additional single-cell paired TCR alpha and beta sequencing. The tumor nonsynonymous mutation count correlated with the number of expanded alpha and beta TCRs within the tumor.

Library method: 5' RACE. Sequencing relied on a NextSeq 500. To allow correction of PCR and sequencing errors, the TCR library protocol tagged every TCR cDNA molecule with a unique molecular identifier. The authors' pipeline ran thus. Decombinator tools were used for TCR identification, UMI-based error correction and CDR3 extraction. TCRs above a frequency of 2 per 1,000, corresponding to the top 1% of the tumor frequency distribution, were defined as expanded. Expanded tumor TCRs were classed as regional if statistically deemed absent (corrected P<0.05) from at least one tumor region, otherwise ubiquitous. Renyi diversity was computed with the R vegan package after each repertoire had been subsampled 100 times to 5,000 TCRs. CDR3 similarity networks were built from amino acid triplet string-kernel similarity, with CDR3s being connected when pairwise similarity was above 0.82. TCRdb reworked the public reads: Q25 trimming with fastp, MiXCR clone assembly, productive beta chains retained. Identical CDR3 proteins give one entry, which carries the most common genes and DNA. TCRdb, not the original authors, processed these V and J calls. The sample yields 15,000 to 20,000 distinct CDR3 sequences; around 6% were counted once. The ten top clones hold approximately 3.7% of the sample.

The time point label of this sample denotes: sample taken at primary tumor resection. Donors were some 70 patients with early-stage, untreated non-small cell lung cancer from the lung TRACERx cohort. TCR sequencing used whole RNA extracted from tumor and nontumor lung tissue, or from cryopreserved PBMC samples, without cell sorting. Only patients with enough RNA available from two or more tumor regions were chosen for TCR sequencing. Tumor and adjacent nontumor lung specimens were reviewed by a lung pathologist before selection. This clonotype appeared many times. Its antigen target is currently unknown. Per-nucleotide qualities are absent, and no much larger clonotype sits a single base away. The trim is 6 bases for V and 7 bases for J, with a gap of 13 bases between the germline ends. Its CDR3 holds 13 amino acids, cysteine through phenylalanine. This entry keeps only the CDR3 DNA: 39 bases, framed from base 1. Sequences KGHSH (CDR1) and LQKENI (CDR2) are obtained from the germline V gene.

The specimen was lung tumor tissue, collected at surgery. The receptor chain draws on TRBV18 and TRBJ2-1, with the D gene uncertain. This TCR came from a female donor with early-stage non-small cell lung cancer. The DNA is TGTGCCAGCTCTGGGATCTCTAGGAATGAGCAGTTCTTC. Its coded protein is CASSGISRNEQFF.